The source of this T cell receptor (beta chain) is a study of Graves' ophthalmopathy and Graves' hyperthyroidism. Study observations and caveats: Most thyroid-expanded clonotypes exceeding 0.001 frequency were also found in blood. The model forecast ophthalmopathy progression, reaching roughly 64% sensitivity and around 75% specificity.

Amplified TCR beta CDR3 regions were obtained using RNA transcripts as template. After a first-round RT-PCR with HTBI primers, a second-round multiplex PCR was run. One entry per CDR3 protein, called by TCRdb with MiXCR from the multiplex PCR reads. There are around 1,000,000 distinct CDR3 sequences in the sample; roughly two fifths occur only once, and around 10% lies in the top ten. Lactation, pregnancy, uncontrolled infections and other autoimmune diseases were all grounds for excluding patients. Diagnostic conclusions were grounded in clinical symptoms, serum thyroxine, TRAb, thyroid ultrasound and orbital computed tomography. On this clonotype: Its cognate antigen is unknown. A much larger clone differs from this one at a single base, so this may be a read error.

Sample: peripheral blood or thyroid tissue (not recorded which). The clonotype originates from an adult man with Graves' hyperthyroidism.

The CDR3 region is CASSGGDRRLTGELFF. CDR3 in DNA: TGCGCCAGCAGTGGGGGGGACAGGAGGCTCACCGGGGAGCTGTTTTTT. This rearrangement joins TRBV10-1 to TRBJ2-2; 8 bases are a match to TRBD1. Trimming at V came to 4 bases and at J to 4 bases, leaving 8 bases not matched to a gene. Germline V lookup: CDR1 WNHNN, CDR2 SYGVQD (reference sequence). The CDR3 totals 16 residues.